These 4 T cell receptor beta chains were sequenced from one sample in a study of T-cell memory formation after mild COVID-19. TCRdb ran MiXCR on the 5' RACE reads and lists one entry per CDR3 protein. The data hold 550,000 to 650,000 distinct CDR3 sequences, with roughly a sixth observed a single time. Sequenced sample: PBMCs or a T cell subset sorted from them (not recorded which). Receptors were obtained from an adult woman who had mild COVID-19 (a few samples of this study predate the infection). Cell type and time point are not known.

This clonotype occurred a few times. The V gene is TRBV7-3, the J gene TRBJ1-5; D unclear. The germline V and J ends were trimmed by 5 bases and 4 bases, with 9 bases remaining between them. This CDR3 contains 13 residues. CDR1 and CDR2 (germline): SGHTA, FQGTGA. CDR3 bases: TGTGCCAGCAGCCTCCAGAGAAATCAGCCCCAGCATTTT. Its protein is CASSLQRNQPQHF.

This clonotype was picked up a small number of times. The chain carries TRBV6-2 or TRBV6-3 and TRBJ1-5; D is uncertain. Trimming shortened V by 2 bases and J by 4 bases, and 9 bases separated the two germline ends. The CDR3 has 14 amino acids. The V gene's germline CDR1 is MNHEY and CDR2 SVGEGT. CDR3 region: CASSYTALNQPQHF. CDR3 nucleotides: TGTGCCAGCAGTTACACGGCATTGAATCAGCCCCAGCATTTT.

This clonotype showed up just a few times. The chain combines TRBV28 with TRBJ2-7, with TRBD2 identical over 15 bases. The CDR3 is made up of 14 amino acids. The germline CDR1 and CDR2 sequences are MDHEN and SYDVKM. J lost 11 bases, V lost 5 bases, and 7 bases had no gene match. CDR3 DNA: TGTGCCAGCAGTCCCGGACTAGCGGGAGGGGGGGAGTACTTC. Its protein product is CASSPGLAGGGEYF.

The CDR3 sequence: CASSLVMDQPQHF. DNA of the CDR3: TGTGCCAGCAGCTTAGTTATGGATCAGCCCCAGCATTTT. V and J are TRBV7-2 and TRBJ1-5, with D uncertain. The CDR3 totals 13 residues. Trimming left V 1 base short and J 5 bases short, with 6 bases between. Germline V gives CDR1 SGHTA, CDR2 FQGNSA.